The present T cell receptor (beta chain) was sequenced within a study of cytomegalovirus exposure and HLA in healthy donors (TCRdb year 2017). As for the study more broadly: An earlier analysis of around 600 of the donors reported 250 to 300 Gb of sequence data and some 120 million unique TCR beta sequences from about 179 million T cells. An early release covering some 640 HLA-typed donors comprised about 290 gigabases of sequencing data and tens of millions of unique TCR sequences. Among the roughly 400 genotyped donors, around 81% belonged to the genetic ancestry cluster associated with self-reported Caucasian donors. The aim of the study was to test whether cataloging public T cell receptors could identify signatures of past pathogen exposure. The study profiled the T cell repertoires of fewer than 850 subjects by immunosequencing and related them to cytomegalovirus serostatus. In addition to the first cohort of 500 to 850 subjects, a separate validation cohort of around 110 different subjects was used. To predict cytomegalovirus infection status, the study combined high-throughput TCR immunosequencing, statistical association of individual TCRs with disease status, and machine learning. A later analysis re-examined previously published TCR beta repertoires from 610 or so donors and added high-resolution HLA genotyping to investigate patterns of TCR occurrence. Rather than using new phenotypic data, the later analysis identified candidate immune exposures from TCR beta sequences and from how often those sequences occurred across donors. In an earlier analysis of roughly 600 of the donors, high-throughput TCR beta sequencing was used to judge whether each TCR beta V gene segment behaved as functional or pseudogenic. Donor age, sex, ethnicity and CMV serostatus were compiled together with the repertoire data. In a later genetic analysis, genome-wide SNP genotypes for about three fifths of the roughly 670 donors were used, and that subset was treated as a discovery cohort. Every repertoire in the discovery cohort had been generated on one and the same sequencing platform. HLA typing included class I and class II loci at four-digit resolution. The number of donors typed differed by locus, with 629-630 for A, B, C, DRB1 and DQB1, more than 500 for DQA1, 600 to 610 for DPA1, and approximately 470 for DPB1. Four or five DR-DQ haplotypes were handled as single units for association and clustering because linkage in the cohort was strong. Among 300 to 500 genotyped donors of the cohort, an average of around 220,000 unique TCR beta nucleotide sequences was sequenced per donor, of which roughly 17% were non-productive. The investigation overall reported the following: In both the original and validation cohorts, the classifier was reported to diagnose cytomegalovirus status with high specificity and sensitivity. Presence/absence analyses assumed roughly uniform sequencing depth across donors, an assumption that may not hold. Because the 87-base-pair reads could not distinguish some IMGT-functional V segments, including TRBV6-2 and TRBV6-3, those segments were excluded. Some 16 rarely observed V segments, including chromosome 9 orphons, were excluded from the earlier analysis of just under 600 of the donors because counts were too low. A group of highly shared sequence variants was considered likely to be a technical artifact of the sequencing pipeline. A further reported finding was that TCR beta sequences accurately predicted the HLA-A and HLA-B alleles for most subjects in the first cohort. Immune exposure information for the cohort was limited to CMV serostatus. The authors suggested that the approach could potentially be generalized to other disease states and immunological phenotypes. In a later genetic analysis, fewer N-insertions in productive TCRs were reported among donors in an Asian-associated ancestry cluster than the 666-donor mean. Because HLA typing was missing for some donors at each locus, association tests included only the typed subset. In a later analysis, most CMV-associated TCR beta chains were found to appear HLA-restricted, with HLA associations seemingly driven largely by CMV exposure. Strong co-occurrence of HLA alleles, especially DR and DQ, made assigning TCR associations to individual alleles difficult. In an earlier analysis of about 600 of the donors, most TCR beta V segments appeared in productive rearrangements about 87% or about 30% of the time, broadly matching IMGT annotations. In a later analysis, 16,951 TCR beta sequences were associated with specific HLA alleles at a false discovery rate of 0.05. According to a later analysis, parvovirus B19, influenza, CMV and Epstein-Barr virus appeared linked to several top co-occurrence clusters. In a later genetic analysis, a missense DCLRE1C variant was associated with V-gene and J-gene trimming of TCR beta chains, and the association was replicated in an independent cohort. A later analysis found that TCR association rates varied across HLA loci, with DRB1 alleles showing the most associated TCRs and HLA-C alleles the fewest. In vitro tests confirmed that a few of the cytomegalovirus-associated TCR beta chains recognize cytomegalovirus antigens. Correlated functional status among segregating V segments might be attributable to linkage disequilibrium, but an unknown experimental factor could not be ruled out. In a later analysis, HLA-associated TCR beta chains showed more clonal expansion and lower generation probabilities than non-associated chains that were equally common. Across donors, most TCR sequences were observed very rarely, whereas some public TCRs were present in many individuals. The study gave a list of 150 to 200 TCR beta chains associated with cytomegalovirus. Only TCR beta chains were sequenced in this cohort, and the absence of alpha or paired-chain data limited detectable features.

Concerning this clone itself: It has no known antigen specificity. No much larger clonotype is one base removed from it; base qualities were not supplied. Other DNA sequences from this sample encode an identical CDR3 as well.

The cohort was made up of hundreds of healthy bone marrow donors. At the time of sampling, all cohort members were nominally healthy, though unrecorded immune exposures were likely present. The donor was CMV seronegative and was included in the group of under 450 seronegative cohort members. Every donor gave a peripheral blood sample, and the peripheral blood mononuclear cells from that sample were used for TCR beta sequencing. The Qiagen DNeasy Blood Extraction Kit was used to extract genomic DNA from the blood cell samples. Library preparation used the immunoSEQ multiplex PCR assay. A mixture of 60 forward primers for TCR Vbeta segments and 13 reverse primers for TCR Jbeta segments was used in the multiplex PCR. The CDR3 region of rearranged TCR beta genes was amplified from genomic DNA by a multiplex PCR assay. Amplified TCR beta libraries were sequenced as 87-base-pair reads on the Illumina HiSeq System. Turning to the authors' computational methods: Across the 670 or so repertoires, a later analysis counted tens of millions of unique TCR beta chains, 9.5 million to 12 million of which were shared by at least two donors. To remove PCR and sequencing errors, raw reads were error-corrected and collapsed into unique sequences using a nearest-neighbor algorithm that merged closely related sequences. Alignment of CDR3 sequences to IMGT reference sequences was used to assign V, D and J gene segments. For a sequence to be retained, a match of at least six nucleotides to both a V gene segment and a J gene segment was required. A rearrangement counted as productive if the CDR3 had no stop codons and remained in frame with V and J, and every other rearrangement counted as non-productive. Following IMGT convention, CDR3 was defined as the stretch from the second conserved V-encoded cysteine up to the conserved J-encoded phenylalanine. The earlier analysis of about 590 of the donors excluded sequences that lacked an unambiguous match to a single V gene segment. In an earlier analysis of 587 of the donors, V segments were called functional above 56.7% productive rearrangements and were called segregating when the between-donor standard deviation exceeded 5%. A statistical classification framework was built to diagnose cytomegalovirus status from the catalog of TCR beta chain sequences. A later analysis assigned V and J genes by comparing TCR nucleotide sequences with IMGT/GENE-DB human TR gene sequences. Using the TCRdist pipeline, a later analysis assigned CDR3 sequences along with most-parsimonious VDJ recombination scenarios. A later analysis defined each TCR beta chain by its CDR3 amino acid sequence plus V-gene family, and excluded reads lacking a unique V-gene family. As a way to deal with suspected cross-contamination and a sequencing artifact, a later analysis dropped 450 to 600 nucleotide sequences that were highly shared and had low generation probability. In a later analysis, a clonal expansion index for each public chain was calculated from normalized within-repertoire ranks of inferred template counts. In a later analysis, generation probabilities were computed using a VDJ recombination model fitted to out-of-frame rearrangements, and the results were checked against IGoR. Hypergeometric tests were used in a later analysis to score TCR-TCR, TCR-HLA and TCR-CMV co-occurrence, with a repertoire-size bias correction applied to the TCR pairs. False discovery rates were estimated in a later analysis by permuting HLA or CMV assignments 20 times. A later analysis grouped co-occurring TCRs with DBSCAN, adding TCRdist sequence similarity when clustering within HLA-allele-positive subsets. Repertoires with fewer than 30,000 or more than 120,000 public chains, plus five repertoires with anomalous nucleotide sharing, were excluded from co-occurrence clustering. TCRdb holds this immuneACCESS table with in-frame rearrangements only. Some clones are missing; in checked studies, unresolved V genes explain under half, and the rest has no known cause. V and J calls and clone size are given by that table; D and trimming were obtained from the DNA. For this sample there are fewer than 150,000 clones; about four fifths appear just once. The ten largest clones add up to 2% to 2.5% of the sample.

Including cysteine and phenylalanine, the CDR3 has 14 amino acids. The read is trimmed to its CDR3 DNA, 42 bases read in frame from base 1. Germline trimming: 5 bases from V, 2 bases from J; junction bases outside gene matches: 3. CDR1 and CDR2 were assigned from the germline V gene as SNHLY and FYNNEI. The V gene is TRBV2 and the J gene is TRBJ1-5, with TRBD1 matching 7 junction bases. The sequence was collected from a man aged 30 to 39 in good health and CMV-seronegative. Sequenced sample: PBMCs. The CDR3 is CASSRQGGNQPQHF. The base sequence is TGTGCCAGCAGTCGACAGGGTGGCAATCAGCCCCAGCATTTT.